This T cell receptor beta chain was identified in a study of identical twins. Study-wide points: Sequences that were out-of-frame, alpha and twin-shared displayed an excess of low generation probability. Out-of-frame beta chain sequences displayed weaker excess sharing between twins.

A universal primer site was incorporated via template switching, and the cDNA contained unique molecular identifiers. TCRdb called the 5' RACE reads again in MiXCR, with one record for every CDR3 protein. The sample lists 400,000 to 500,000 distinct CDR3 sequences, about a fifth occurring once. Germline values: CDR1 SGHTS, CDR2 YDEGEE. CDR3 size: 13 residues. After removal of 4 bases from V and 4 bases from J, the junction contained 5 bases not matched to a gene. Healthy Caucasian individuals made up all the donors. To note about this clonotype: Antigen specificity is unknown.

The source of this sequence is a man aged 50-59 years in good health. The chain combines TRBV5-8 with TRBJ2-7; 7 nucleotides line up with TRBD1. What was sequenced was naive T cells sorted from blood. The CDR3 region has the DNA TGTGCCAGCAGCAGAAGACAGGGTTACGAGCAGTACTTC. As protein: CASSRRQGYEQYF.